Following are 21 T cell receptor beta chains from one sample sequenced in a study of shared clonotypes between healthy human individuals. Assay used: immunoSEQ multiplex PCR; TCRdb lists only in-frame clones, some missing. Altogether some 2.1 million clones are present, roughly 96% being singletons, with the ten largest covering 0.13%. Sequencing was done on a sample of naive CD4+ T cells sorted from blood. Stated subset: CD45RA+ positively selected. The receptors derive from a man younger than 35 in good health.

The chain joins TRBV6-1 to TRBJ1-2; 9 bases match TRBD1. The CDR3 is 15 residues long. V trimming: 5 bases; J trimming: 7 bases; junction bases outside the gene matches: 11. Germline V gene sequence: CDR1 MNHNS, CDR2 SASEGT. CDR3 loop: CASSSWDRETLGYTF. For the CDR3, the DNA is TGTGCCAGCAGTTCTTGGGACAGGGAAACTCTTGGCTACACCTTC.

This clone was observed many times. The chain employs TRBV7-3 and TRBJ1-1; D not certain. V lost 5 bases and J 0 bases, leaving 10 bases between the germline ends. Germline values: CDR1 SGHTA, CDR2 FQGTGA. There are 14 residues in the CDR3. CDR3 residues: CASSLGIMNTEAFF. The DNA of the CDR3 is TGTGCCAGCAGCCTGGGAATCATGAACACTGAAGCTTTCTTT.

In this sample, this clone turned up a few times. The chain joins TRBV28 to TRBJ2-3; TRBD1 might be the D (5 bases). Germline V gene lookup returns CDR1 MDHEN and CDR2 SYDVKM. This CDR3 has 15 amino acids. V gave up 5 bases and J gave up 0 bases, with 12 bases separating them. This chain's CDR3 is CASSTRQKSTDTQYF. The CDR3 DNA reads TGTGCCAGCAGTACAAGACAGAAAAGCACAGATACGCAGTATTTT.

The chain couples TRBV5-1 to TRBJ2-7; D possibly corresponds to TRBD2 (6 bases). V lost 4 bases, J lost 2 bases, and 13 bases lay in between. The CDR3 has 14 amino acids. Germline V CDR1 and CDR2: SGHRS, YFSETQ. CDR3 sequence (DNA): TGCGCCAGCAGCACGGGGGAGGTAACCTACGAGCAGTACTTC. Amino acids: CASSTGEVTYEQYF. Together with reference TRBV5-1 and TRBJ2-7, the CDR3 gives the full variable domain: KAGVTQTPRYLIKTRGQQVTLSCSPISGHRSVSWYQQTPGQGLQFLFEYFSETQRNKGNFPGRFSGRQFSNSRSEMNVSTLELGDSALYLCASSTGEVTYEQYFGPGTRLTVT.

The V gene is TRBV11-2, the J gene TRBJ1-3, with D possibly TRBD1 on 5 matching bases. CDR1 is SGHAT and CDR2 is FQNNGV in the germline V gene. CDR3 length: 17 residues. Trimming removed 2 bases from V and 1 base from J, with 15 bases in between. CDR3 sequence reads: CASSLLGVSSSGNTIYF. The CDR3 DNA reads TGTGCCAGCAGCTTACTGGGGGTTTCGTCGTCTGGAAACACCATATATTTT. Looking up the rest from reference TRBV11-2 and TRBJ1-3 gives the full variable domain: EAGVAQSPRYKIIEKRQSVAFWCNPISGHATLYWYQQILGQGPKLLIQFQNNGVVDDSQLPKDRFSAERLKGVDSTLKIQPAKLEDSAVYLCASSLLGVSSSGNTIYFGEGSWLTVV.

This chain uses TRBV7-8 with TRBJ2-7; D call uncertain. Germline CDR1 is SGHVS and CDR2 is FQNEAQ. V shed 1 base and J shed 9 bases, with 10 bases lying between them. There are 12 residues in the CDR3. The CDR3 spells CASSLEGSPQYF. The CDR3 region has the DNA TGTGCCAGCAGCTTAGAGGGAAGCCCGCAGTACTTC.

The chain uses TRBV9 and TRBJ2-3, with a tentative D call TRBD2 (6 bases). Trimming shortened V by 5 bases and J by 6 bases, and 16 bases separated the two germline ends. The CDR3 extends over 14 amino acids. CDR1 is SGDLS, CDR2 YYNGEE, per germline. CDR3 residues: CASSRGAAGDTQYF. In DNA form, the CDR3 reads TGTGCCAGCAGTCGCGGGGCGGCCGGCGATACGCAGTATTTT.

This clone was seen a single time. This chain connects TRBV5-1 to TRBJ1-4, with D unclear. CDR1 and CDR2 from the germline V gene are SGHRS and YFSETQ. The ends were cut back, 5 bases at V and 0 bases at J, with 2 bases in the middle. The CDR3 has 12 amino acids. CDR3: CASRSTNEKLFF. Here the CDR3 DNA reads TGCGCCAGCAGATCAACTAATGAAAAACTGTTTTTT.

This chain uses TRBV28 with TRBJ2-7; possible D gene TRBD1, 5 bases. V lost 5 bases and J 4 bases, leaving 15 bases between the germline ends. Germline assignment: CDR1 MDHEN and CDR2 SYDVKM. The length of the CDR3 is 14 residues. CDR3 nucleotides: TGTGCCAGCAGTCCCCAGGGATCTAAGTACGAGCAGTACTTC. This codes for CASSPQGSKYEQYF.

The chain is built from TRBV5-1 and TRBJ1-6; 7 bases line up with TRBD1. The germline gives CDR1 SGHRS, CDR2 YFSETQ. The V and J ends lost 0 bases and 6 bases, in that order; junction bases with no gene match: 3. This CDR3 contains 15 residues. CDR3 loop: CASSLAQGFNSPLHF. The CDR3, as DNA: TGCGCCAGCAGCTTGGCACAGGGGTTTAATTCACCCCTCCACTTT.

J is TRBJ2-2 and V is TRBV5-1, with 11 bases lining up with TRBD2. With V trimmed by 4 bases and J by 2 bases, 4 bases remained unmatched. The CDR3 runs 16 residues. Germline values: CDR1 SGHRS, CDR2 YFSETQ. CDR3 nucleotide sequence: TGCGCCAGCAGCATCGGGACTAGCGGAAACACCGGGGAGCTGTTTTTT. Its translation is CASSIGTSGNTGELFF.

This clone was recorded once. J is TRBJ1-1 and V is TRBV30; no clear D. Trimming cost V 2 bases and J 6 bases, with 10 bases left between them. Germline values: CDR1 GTSNPN, CDR2 SVGIG (reference sequence). This CDR3 comprises 12 residues. CDR3 nucleotides: TGTGCCTGGAGTATCCTGACCCCTGAAGCTTTCTTT. Translating it yields CAWSILTPEAFF.

This clone was observed a few times. The sample contains more than one DNA sequence encoding this CDR3. The J gene is TRBJ1-1, the V gene TRBV5-4; 7 bases fit TRBD1. Germline trimming cut 0 bases from V and 4 bases from J; bases unmatched to any gene: 3. CDR1 is SGHNT, CDR2 YYREEE, per germline (reference sequence). The CDR3 is made up of 14 amino acids. CDR3 sequence: CASSLAGGGTEAFF. The DNA for the CDR3 is TGTGCCAGCAGCTTGGCAGGGGGGGGCACTGAAGCTTTCTTT.

The chain couples TRBV4-1 to TRBJ2-1, with D perhaps assigned TRBD1 or TRBD2 (6 bases each). The CDR3 extends over 17 amino acids. V lost 0 bases to trimming and J lost 7 bases, with 19 bases between them. Germline-derived CDR1 and CDR2 are MGHRA and YSYEKL. The CDR3 region has the DNA TGCGCCAGCAGCCAAGATCCGGCCCGGGGGCGCCGAAATGAGCAGTTCTTC. It encodes CASSQDPARGRRNEQFF.

On this clone: At the DNA level, this CDR3 is encoded by other sequences in the same sample as well. The chain has TRBV6-6 and TRBJ2-3; TRBD1 aligns across 10 bases. The CDR3 runs 14 residues. Germline V CDR1 and CDR2: MNHNY, SVGAGI (reference sequence). V was clipped by 4 bases and J by 6 bases; unmatched bases: 4. CDR3 bases: TGTGCCAGCAGTTGGGACAGGGGTGCGGATACGCAGTATTTT. Its translation: CASSWDRGADTQYF.

As concerns this clone: Distinct nucleotide sequences in the sample also encode this CDR3. CDR3 sequence reads: CASSRGPEQFF. The CDR3 DNA sequence: TGCGCCAGCAGCAGGGGACCTGAGCAGTTCTTC. The chain employs TRBV5-1 and TRBJ2-1, with D perhaps being TRBD1 or TRBD2 (5 bases each). This CDR3 is built from 11 residues. V lost 4 bases, J lost 9 bases, and 8 bases lay in between. Germline loops: CDR1 SGHRS, CDR2 YFSETQ.

This clone has a single count. The genes are TRBV15 and TRBJ1-5; D gene ambiguous. This CDR3 contains 15 residues. Trimming removed 0 bases from V and 4 bases from J, with 10 bases in between. The V gene's germline CDR1 is LNHNV and CDR2 YYDKDF (reference sequence). The DNA for the CDR3 is TGTGCCACCAGCAGAGATTCGAAAGTTAATCAGCCCCAGCATTTT. This sequence encodes CATSRDSKVNQPQHF.

The V call is TRBV4-1, the J call TRBJ2-1; D is unclear. CDR1 is MGHRA, CDR2 YSYEKL, per germline. Trimming shortened V by 3 bases and J by 12 bases, and 15 bases separated the two germline ends. The CDR3 spans 13 residues. The DNA of the CDR3 is TGCGCCAGCAGCCATCCCGCATATCACGGGCAGTTCTTC. It codes for CASSHPAYHGQFF.

The V gene is TRBV10-3, the J gene TRBJ2-1, with 8 bases lining up with TRBD2. V lost 3 bases to trimming and J lost 8 bases; unmatched junction nucleotides: 15. Germline CDR1 and CDR2: ENHRY and SYGVKD. This CDR3 region has 17 residues. The CDR3 is CAISDLIRAGDGDEQFF. The CDR3 DNA reads TGTGCCATCAGTGACCTGATTAGAGCGGGAGATGGCGATGAGCAGTTCTTC.

Worth noting for this clone: A much more abundant neighbour one base away suggests this may be a read error. The V call is TRBV30, the J call TRBJ1-5; 9 bases line up with TRBD1. CDR3 length: 14 amino acids. Germline V gene lookup returns CDR1 GTSNPN and CDR2 SVGIG (reference sequence). The CDR3 sequence: CARSPGTGRQPQHF. The CDR3 DNA sequence: TGTGCCCGGAGTCCGGGGACAGGGAGACAGCCCCAGCATTTT.

CDR3 sequence reads: CAISDRGFYSNQPQHF. DNA of the CDR3: TGTGCCATCAGTGACAGGGGATTCTATAGCAATCAGCCCCAGCATTTT. The chain recombines TRBV10-3 with TRBJ1-5; maybe TRBD1 (6 bases). This CDR3 is built from 16 residues. The V end was cut by 3 bases, the J end by 0 bases, with 12 bases between. From germline, CDR1 is ENHRY and CDR2 SYGVKD.